These 2 T cell receptor beta chains share one sample of origin, sequenced in a study of OX40 agonist ivuxolimab in advanced cancers. TCRdb's copy holds only in-frame clones and misses some; the assay was immunoSEQ multiplex PCR. Here the sample spans about 82,000 clones, over 75% being singletons. The source was CD4+ or CD8+ T cells sorted from blood, collected in a trial of the OX40 agonist ivuxolimab. The receptors come from an adult with an advanced solid tumor such as melanoma, head and neck, liver or kidney cancer.

The genes are TRBV28 and TRBJ2-7; 8 bases map to TRBD1. This CDR3 is built from 13 residues. The V gene end was trimmed by 6 bases and the J gene end by 3 bases; junction bases not matched to a gene: 4. Germline V gene sequence: CDR1 MDHEN, CDR2 SYDVKM. CDR3 DNA: TGTGCCAGCAGGCGGACAGGGAGCTACGAGCAGTACTTC. Its translation is CASRRTGSYEQYF. Full variable domain (missing parts from reference TRBV28 and TRBJ2-7): DVKVTQSSRYLVKRTGEKVFLECVQDMDHENMFWYRQDPGLGLRLIYFSYDVKMKEKGDIPEGYSVSREKKERFSLILESASTNQTSMYLCASRRTGSYEQYFGPGTRLTVT.

The gene calls are TRBV6-1 and TRBJ2-7, with a weak D call TRBD1 (7 bases). Trimming removed 6 bases at V and 5 bases at J, with 20 bases between. Germline CDR1 is MNHNS and CDR2 is SASEGT. The CDR3 runs 15 residues. In DNA, the CDR3 is TGTGCCAGCAGCGCCCAGGGGGGACCTGTGGACGAGCAGTACTTC. Amino acids: CASSAQGGPVDEQYF.